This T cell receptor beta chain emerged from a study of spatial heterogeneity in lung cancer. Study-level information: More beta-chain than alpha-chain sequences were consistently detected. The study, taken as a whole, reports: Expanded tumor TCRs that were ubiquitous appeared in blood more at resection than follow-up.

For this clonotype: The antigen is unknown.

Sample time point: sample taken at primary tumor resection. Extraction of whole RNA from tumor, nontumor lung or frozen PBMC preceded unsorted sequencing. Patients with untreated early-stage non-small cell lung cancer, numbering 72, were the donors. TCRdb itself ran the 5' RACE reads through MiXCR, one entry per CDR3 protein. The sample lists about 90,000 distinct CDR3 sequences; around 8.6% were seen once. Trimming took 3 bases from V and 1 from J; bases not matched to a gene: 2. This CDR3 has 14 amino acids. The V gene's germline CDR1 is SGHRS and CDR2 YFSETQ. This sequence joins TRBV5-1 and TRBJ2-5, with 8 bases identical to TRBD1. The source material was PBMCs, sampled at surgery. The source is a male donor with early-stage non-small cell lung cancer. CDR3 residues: CASSSGTGQETQYF. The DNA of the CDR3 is TGCGCCAGCAGCTCGGGGACAGGCCAAGAGACCCAGTACTTC. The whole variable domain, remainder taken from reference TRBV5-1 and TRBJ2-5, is KAGVTQTPRYLIKTRGQQVTLSCSPISGHRSVSWYQQTPGQGLQFLFEYFSETQRNKGNFPGRFSGRQFSNSRSEMNVSTLELGDSALYLCASSSGTGQETQYFGPGTRLLVL.